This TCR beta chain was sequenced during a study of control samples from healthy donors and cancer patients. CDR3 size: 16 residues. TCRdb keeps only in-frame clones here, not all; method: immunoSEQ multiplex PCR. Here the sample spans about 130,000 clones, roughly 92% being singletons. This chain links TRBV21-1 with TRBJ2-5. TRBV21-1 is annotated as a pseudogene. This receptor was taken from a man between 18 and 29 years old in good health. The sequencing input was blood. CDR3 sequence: CASSKASWQGERTQYF. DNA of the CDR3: TGTGCCAGCAGCAAAGCTTCGTGGCAGGGAGAACGGACCCAGTACTTC.